One T cell receptor beta chain is described in this entry. Its specificity is not known. Healthy bone marrow donors made up the donor group. PCR was performed using 60 Vbeta and 13 Jbeta primers. Libraries were prepared by immunoSEQ multiplex PCR; TCRdb keeps only in-frame clonotypes and omits some of them. This table has 150,000 to 200,000 clones, approximately 85% appearing once. These data are taken from a study of cytomegalovirus exposure and HLA in healthy donors. The CDR3 has 9 residues. The V gene's germline CDR1 is MNHEY and CDR2 SVGAGI. The ends were cut back, 8 bases at V and 14 bases at J, with 7 bases in the middle. Regarding the study as a whole: CMV antigen specificity was confirmed in vitro for a few CMV-associated chains. Most sequenced TCRs were rare (though some public TCRs occurred in many donors).

The sequence was collected from a man between 18 and 35 years old in good health and CMV-seropositive. The chain uses TRBV6-5 and TRBJ1-6; D is unresolved. Sequenced sample: PBMCs. CDR3 sequence reads: CASQSTLHF. CDR3 nucleotides: TGTGCCAGCCAAAGCACCCTCCACTTT.